This T cell receptor beta chain stems from a study of PD-1 blockade in classical Hodgkin lymphoma. Broader study findings: What caused the repertoire differences, perhaps disease activity or prior therapy, remains undefined. When set against healthy donors, newly diagnosed patients were reported to show lower baseline TCR diversity.

Concerning this clone itself: Its specificity is not known.

Each patient's relapse followed autologous stem cell transplantation, and brentuximab vedotin exposure varied. Out of thawed PBMCs, magnetic negative selection purified CD4+ T cells. J was trimmed by 1 base and V by 2 bases; bases with no gene match: 4. Germline-derived CDR1 and CDR2 are LNHDA and SQIVND (reference sequence). This CDR3 comprises 16 residues. Sequenced by immunoSEQ multiplex PCR; TCRdb stores in-frame clones only, minus some. This table has 27,000 or so clones, about 80% appearing once. The rearrangement uses TRBV19 and TRBJ2-1, with TRBD2 identical over 8 bases. This sequence originates from a human donor with classical Hodgkin lymphoma. This sample comprised CD4+ T cells from blood, obtained at baseline. The DNA of the CDR3 is TGTGCCAGTAGTATATCCAGCGGGGGATCCTACAATGAGCAGTTCTTC. This sequence encodes CASSISSGGSYNEQFF.